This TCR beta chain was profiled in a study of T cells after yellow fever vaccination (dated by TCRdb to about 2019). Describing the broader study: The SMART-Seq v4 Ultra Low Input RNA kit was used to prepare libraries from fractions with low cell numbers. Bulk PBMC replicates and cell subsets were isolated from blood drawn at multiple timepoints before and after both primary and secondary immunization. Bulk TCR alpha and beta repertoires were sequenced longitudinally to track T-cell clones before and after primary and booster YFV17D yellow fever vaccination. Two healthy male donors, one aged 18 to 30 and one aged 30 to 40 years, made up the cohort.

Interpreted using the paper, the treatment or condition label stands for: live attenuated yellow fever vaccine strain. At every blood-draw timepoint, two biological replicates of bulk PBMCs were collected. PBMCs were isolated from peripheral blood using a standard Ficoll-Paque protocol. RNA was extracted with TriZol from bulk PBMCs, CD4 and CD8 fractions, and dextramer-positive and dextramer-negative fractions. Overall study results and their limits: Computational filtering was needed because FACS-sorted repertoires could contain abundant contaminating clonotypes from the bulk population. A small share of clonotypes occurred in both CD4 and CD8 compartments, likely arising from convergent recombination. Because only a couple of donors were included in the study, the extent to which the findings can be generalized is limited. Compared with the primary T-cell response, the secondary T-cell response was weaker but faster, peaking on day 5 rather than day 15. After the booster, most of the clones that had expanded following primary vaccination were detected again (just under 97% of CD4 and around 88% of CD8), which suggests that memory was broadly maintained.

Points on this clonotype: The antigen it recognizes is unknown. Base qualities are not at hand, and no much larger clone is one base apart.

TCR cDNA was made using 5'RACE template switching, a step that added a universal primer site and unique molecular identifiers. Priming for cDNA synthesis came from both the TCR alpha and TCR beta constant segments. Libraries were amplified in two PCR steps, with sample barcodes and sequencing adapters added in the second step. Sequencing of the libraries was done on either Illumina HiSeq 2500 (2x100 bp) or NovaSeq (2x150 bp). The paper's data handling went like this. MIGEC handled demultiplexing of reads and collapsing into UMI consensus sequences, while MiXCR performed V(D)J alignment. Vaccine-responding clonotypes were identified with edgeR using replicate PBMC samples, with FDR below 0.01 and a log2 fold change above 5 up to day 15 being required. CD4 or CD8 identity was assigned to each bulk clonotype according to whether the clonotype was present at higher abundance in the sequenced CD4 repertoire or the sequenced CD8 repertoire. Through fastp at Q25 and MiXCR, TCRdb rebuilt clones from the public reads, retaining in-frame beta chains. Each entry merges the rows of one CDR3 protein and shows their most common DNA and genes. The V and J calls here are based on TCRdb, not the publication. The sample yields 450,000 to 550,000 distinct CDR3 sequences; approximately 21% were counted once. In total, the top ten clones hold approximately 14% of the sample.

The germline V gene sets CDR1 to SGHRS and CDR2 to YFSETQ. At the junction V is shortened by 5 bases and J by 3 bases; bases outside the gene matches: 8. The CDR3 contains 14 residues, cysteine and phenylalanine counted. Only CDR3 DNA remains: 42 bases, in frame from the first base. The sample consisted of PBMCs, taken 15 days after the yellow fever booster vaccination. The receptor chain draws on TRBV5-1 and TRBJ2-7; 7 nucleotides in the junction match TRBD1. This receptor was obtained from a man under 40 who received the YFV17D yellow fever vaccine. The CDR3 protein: CASRSGQSVYEQYF. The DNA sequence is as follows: TGCGCCAGCAGATCGGGACAGTCGGTCTACGAGCAGTACTTC.